Each of the 5 T cell receptor beta chains below was sequenced from the same sample in a study of shared clonotypes between healthy human individuals. Sequencing was performed with immunoSEQ multiplex PCR; in TCRdb, only in-frame clones are kept and a portion is missing. The sample shows just under 350,000 clones, 73% of them seen only once. Sequencing was performed on memory CD4+ T cells sorted from blood. Subset indicated: CD45RA-negative fraction. The source of these receptors is a man aged 30 to 39 in good health.

The chain combines TRBV28 with TRBJ2-7; 7 nucleotides agree with TRBD1. The junction had 7 bases not matched to a gene; V was cut back by 7 bases and J by 1 base. CDR3 size: 14 residues. Germline loops: CDR1 MDHEN, CDR2 SYDVKM. The CDR3 DNA is TGTGCCAGCACAATAAACAGGGGTTCCTACGAGCAGTACTTC. As protein: CASTINRGSYEQYF.

The chain couples TRBV10-3 to TRBJ2-5; the D gene is possibly TRBD2 (6 bases). V was pared by 5 bases and J by 1 base, with 20 bases between. Germline CDR1 ENHRY, CDR2 SYGVKD. The CDR3 loop spans 17 amino acids. The CDR3 DNA is TGTGCCATCAGTAGAGGTCGCGTCGGGGGTAGCCAAGAGACCCAGTACTTC. Its translation: CAISRGRVGGSQETQYF.

The rearrangement uses TRBV5-1 and TRBJ2-7; 7 positions agree with TRBD2. This CDR3 is 15 amino acids long. V was pared by 2 bases and J by 1 base, with 6 bases of the junction left unmatched. Germline V gene sequence: CDR1 SGHRS, CDR2 YFSETQ. CDR3 DNA sequence: TGCGCCAGCAGCTTAGTGGCTAGCGGATCCTACGAGCAGTACTTC. Protein: CASSLVASGSYEQYF.

The CDR3 nucleotides read TGTGCCAGCTCAGAACTAGCGGGAACGTACAATGAGCAGTTCTTC. Its protein product is CASSELAGTYNEQFF. This chain uses TRBV18 with TRBJ2-1; TRBD2 matches at 10 bases. CDR1 is KGHSH, CDR2 LQKENI, per germline. V dropped 5 bases and J dropped 4; count of bases not matched to a gene: 5. This CDR3 region has 15 residues.

The rearrangement links TRBV7-2 to TRBJ1-1; D uncertain. This CDR3 is 13 amino acids long. In germline, CDR1 is SGHTA, CDR2 FQGNSA. Trimming stripped 5 bases from V and 4 bases from J, with 11 bases between. CDR3 protein: CASSPSVGTEAFF. The CDR3 DNA is TGTGCCAGCAGCCCCTCCGTGGGCACTGAAGCTTTCTTT.